These T cell receptor beta chains were read from a single sample in a study of T cell responses to AZD1222 COVID-19 vaccine. This table comes from immunoSEQ multiplex PCR, and its TCRdb copy is limited to in-frame clones, with some not included. The sample consists of 150,000 to 200,000 clones, around 90% of them appearing once. This sample comprised peripheral blood, obtained 28 days after the second AZD1222 dose. These receptors came from an adult who received the AZD1222 COVID-19 vaccine. CDR3s include the opening cysteine and the closing phenylalanine or tryptophan. The order of the fields is V gene, clone size, J gene, CDR3 protein. Clone size is given for some rows only: seen once, a few or many times, or a class if the clone is expanded.

V gene: TRBV7-9; clone size: few; J gene: TRBJ1-5; CDR3 protein: CASSSGQYQPQHF
V gene: TRBV5-1; clone size: once; J gene: TRBJ1-4; CDR3 protein: CASSPRTGSNEKLFF
V gene: TRBV12-3/TRBV12-4; clone size: -; J gene: TRBJ1-2; CDR3 protein: CASSLPPNYGYTF
V gene: TRBV7-9; clone size: -; J gene: TRBJ1-2; CDR3 protein: CASSLAPEELYGYTF
V gene: TRBV2; clone size: -; J gene: TRBJ1-2; CDR3 protein: CASSENGDYGYTF
V gene: TRBV19; clone size: once; J gene: TRBJ1-5; CDR3 protein: CASSNRQVDNQPQHF
V gene: TRBV19; clone size: -; J gene: TRBJ2-7; CDR3 protein: CASSTGPLTYEQYF
V gene: TRBV7-6; clone size: -; J gene: TRBJ2-1; CDR3 protein: CASSTGTSGGDEQFF
V gene: TRBV6-5; clone size: -; J gene: TRBJ2-2; CDR3 protein: CASTLAGGPSGELFF
V gene: TRBV7-3; clone size: -; J gene: TRBJ2-1; CDR3 protein: CASSSGTRISNEQFF
V gene: TRBV1; clone size: -; J gene: TRBJ1-5; CDR3 protein: CTSSHEGRSNQPQHF
V gene: TRBV4-2; clone size: once; J gene: TRBJ1-4; CDR3 protein: CASSQDMGSGDEKLFF
V gene: TRBV27; clone size: few; J gene: TRBJ1-5; CDR3 protein: CASSFGGGGQPQHF
V gene: TRBV6-1; clone size: -; J gene: TRBJ1-2; CDR3 protein: CASSDEGVADGYTF
V gene: TRBV6-5; clone size: -; J gene: TRBJ1-6; CDR3 protein: CASSYSAWNSPLHF
V gene: TRBV5-4; clone size: -; J gene: TRBJ1-3; CDR3 protein: CASSSGTDSGNTIYF
V gene: TRBV5-1; clone size: -; J gene: TRBJ2-5; CDR3 protein: CASSLVEEGGETQYF
V gene: TRBV27; clone size: -; J gene: TRBJ2-5; CDR3 protein: CATLDRGAETQYF
V gene: TRBV5-4; clone size: -; J gene: TRBJ2-5; CDR3 protein: CASSLGDRGFETQYF
V gene: TRBV10-3; clone size: -; J gene: TRBJ2-2; CDR3 protein: CAISERSGELFF
V gene: TRBV19; clone size: -; J gene: TRBJ2-3; CDR3 protein: CASSTPGQGKPDTQYF
V gene: TRBV4-1; clone size: -; J gene: TRBJ1-6; CDR3 protein: CASSLHTGGNNSPLHF
V gene: TRBV6-5; clone size: -; J gene: TRBJ2-7; CDR3 protein: CASSYSPRDGEQYF
V gene: TRBV5-1; clone size: -; J gene: TRBJ1-1; CDR3 protein: CASSLRGDHTEAFF
V gene: TRBV6-6; clone size: -; J gene: TRBJ1-2; CDR3 protein: CASRDRPETLHGYTF
V gene: TRBV2; clone size: -; J gene: TRBJ1-5; CDR3 protein: CASSPSTGYQPQHF
V gene: TRBV5-1; clone size: once; J gene: TRBJ2-3; CDR3 protein: CASSLGWGSDTQYF
V gene: TRBV6-5; clone size: -; J gene: TRBJ1-1; CDR3 protein: CASRGYTEAFF
V gene: TRBV7-9; clone size: once; J gene: TRBJ1-3; CDR3 protein: CASSRRGPSGNTIYF
V gene: TRBV27; clone size: -; J gene: TRBJ1-5; CDR3 protein: CASSPTTSYSNQPQHF
V gene: TRBV7-8; clone size: -; J gene: TRBJ1-1; CDR3 protein: CASSFSEEAEAFF
V gene: TRBV4-1; clone size: -; J gene: TRBJ1-5; CDR3 protein: CASSQDGRVWQPQHF
V gene: TRBV5-4; clone size: -; J gene: TRBJ1-1; CDR3 protein: CASSLPGRGEAFF
V gene: TRBV7-9; clone size: -; J gene: TRBJ1-1; CDR3 protein: CASSSTRPQGGRNTEAFF
V gene: TRBV5-4; clone size: -; J gene: TRBJ1-2; CDR3 protein: CASSSPTGDYGYTF
V gene: TRBV5-4; clone size: -; J gene: TRBJ1-2; CDR3 protein: CASKGGDYGYTF
V gene: TRBV27; clone size: -; J gene: TRBJ1-1; CDR3 protein: CASNPGTGGLIGAFF
V gene: TRBV19; clone size: -; J gene: TRBJ2-3; CDR3 protein: CASSMVYGEGGTDTQYF
V gene: TRBV5-4; clone size: -; J gene: TRBJ1-2; CDR3 protein: CASSPPGVSYGYTF
V gene: TRBV18; clone size: -; J gene: TRBJ1-2; CDR3 protein: CASSIQDSEYGYTF
V gene: TRBV7-2; clone size: once; J gene: TRBJ1-2; CDR3 protein: CASSLAQGPYGYTF
V gene: TRBV4-1; clone size: -; J gene: TRBJ1-4; CDR3 protein: CASSQAPRDNEKLFF
V gene: TRBV5-4; clone size: -; J gene: TRBJ2-1; CDR3 protein: CASSPRTDDNEQFF
V gene: TRBV28; clone size: once; J gene: TRBJ1-2; CDR3 protein: CASSSPRGVAQGYTF
V gene: TRBV5-4; clone size: -; J gene: TRBJ2-7; CDR3 protein: CASSREGRIYEQYF
V gene: TRBV7-9; clone size: -; J gene: TRBJ1-1; CDR3 protein: CASSQQGGTEAFF
V gene: TRBV6-1; clone size: -; J gene: TRBJ2-1; CDR3 protein: CASSATGLAGNNEQFF